This entry lists 12 T cell receptor beta chains sequenced from one sample in a study of Ad26.COV2.S vaccination and SARS-CoV-2 variants. Generated by immunoSEQ multiplex PCR, the TCRdb table keeps only in-frame clones and is missing some. The sample contains about 390,000 clones, approximately 91% of which appear only once. The treatment: about 20 received Ad26.COV2.S at low or high dose, single or two shots; five or six received placebo; per-sample allocation not given. Material that was analyzed had been drawn on day 63 after the first vaccine or placebo injection. Sequenced here: peripheral blood, sampled in a trial of Ad26.COV2.S vaccine versus placebo. The receptors derive from a person between 18 and 65 years old who received the Ad26.COV2.S COVID-19 vaccine or a placebo.

The V gene is TRBV27, the J gene TRBJ2-7, with D maybe TRBD1 (5 bases). Trimming stripped 8 bases from V and 2 bases from J, with 13 bases between. This CDR3 region has 13 residues. Germline CDR1 is MNHEY and CDR2 is SMNVEV (reference sequence). The CDR3 spells CASYGHMPYEQYF. CDR3 in DNA: TGTGCCAGCTATGGACATATGCCCTACGAGCAGTACTTC.

This chain links TRBV7-7 with TRBJ2-1; D possibly matches TRBD1 or TRBD2 (5 bases each). There are 13 residues in the CDR3. Germline V gene sequence: CDR1 SSHAT, CDR2 FNYEAQ (reference sequence). Deletions cut 0 bases from V and 8 bases from J, with 8 bases between. The CDR3 spells CASSLAGDHEQFF. The CDR3 DNA is TGTGCCAGCAGCTTAGCAGGGGACCATGAGCAGTTCTTC.

This chain connects TRBV21-1 to TRBJ2-5; TRBD2 is the table's D call and was not checked against the DNA. TRBV21-1 constitutes a pseudogene. The CDR3 sequence is 17 residues long. The CDR3: CASRRGLAGVLQETQYF. The CDR3 nucleotides are TGTGCCAGCCGTCGGGGGCTAGCGGGGGTTTTACAAGAGACCCAGTACTTC.

The gene calls are TRBV6-5 and TRBJ1-6; 9 bases are shared with TRBD1. The ends lost 5 bases at V and 10 bases at J; junction bases unmatched: 6. This CDR3 is 14 amino acids long. Germline lookup yields CDR1 MNHEY and CDR2 SVGAGI. In DNA form, the CDR3 reads TGTGCCAGCAGTATGGGACAGGGAGGCTCACCCCTCCACTTT. Its translation: CASSMGQGGSPLHF.

This clone showed up just once. The genes are TRBV5-4 and TRBJ2-5; D possibly matches TRBD1 or TRBD2 (5 bases each). The germline gives CDR1 SGHNT, CDR2 YYREEE (reference sequence). The CDR3 is 14 amino acids. V shed 4 bases and J shed 1 base, with 11 bases lying between them. CDR3 in DNA: TGTGCCAGCAGCCATCCTGGGGGCCAAGAGACCCAGTACTTC. This translates into CASSHPGGQETQYF. Full variable domain (missing parts from reference TRBV5-4 and TRBJ2-5): ETGVTQSPTHLIKTRGQQVTLRCSSQSGHNTVSWYQQALGQGPQFIFQYYREEENGRGNFPPRFSGLQFPNYSSELNVNALELDDSALYLCASSHPGGQETQYFGPGTRLLVL.

This rearrangement joins TRBV18 to TRBJ2-1; 7 nucleotides agree with TRBD1. CDR1 and CDR2 from the germline V gene are KGHSH and LQKENI. CDR3 size: 12 residues. Trimming cost V 5 bases and J 7 bases; bases outside gene matches: 2. The CDR3 is CASSGTDNEQFF. The CDR3 DNA sequence: TGTGCCAGCTCAGGGACAGATAATGAGCAGTTCTTC.

V usage is TRBV7-2 and J usage is TRBJ1-5; 7 nucleotides match TRBD1. The V and J ends lost 4 bases and 2 bases, in that order; junction bases with no gene match: 8. Per germline, CDR1 SGHTA and CDR2 FQGNSA. CDR3 size: 16 residues. CDR3: CASSSIIGTGNQPQHF. In DNA, the CDR3 is TGTGCCAGCAGCTCGATCATCGGGACAGGCAATCAGCCCCAGCATTTT.

The rearrangement joins TRBV9 to TRBJ1-6; D is undetermined. Per the germline V gene, CDR1 is SGDLS and CDR2 is YYNGEE. This CDR3 has 16 residues. Trimming removed 4 bases at V and 6 bases at J, with 17 bases between. The CDR3 bases are TGTGCCAGCAGCCCGAGTAGGTTAGCGAGTAATTCACCCCTCCACTTT. Residues: CASSPSRLASNSPLHF.

V is TRBV2 and J is TRBJ1-6; D unclear. The V end was cut by 8 bases, the J end by 13 bases, with 15 bases between. CDR1 and CDR2 (germline): SNHLY, FYNNEI. The CDR3 is made up of 12 amino acids. CDR3 nucleotide sequence: TGTGCCAGCTCCGGACGCCTATCGCCCCTCCACTTT. This translates into CASSGRLSPLHF.

This chain uses TRBV18 with TRBJ1-1; D is undetermined. This CDR3 comprises 14 residues. Trimming shortened V by 6 bases and J by 1 base, and 12 bases separated the two germline ends. The germline V gene encodes CDR1 KGHSH and CDR2 LQKENI. The CDR3 DNA reads as TGTGCCAGCTCCTACCGGACCGAGAACACTGAAGCTTTCTTT. The encoded protein is CASSYRTENTEAFF.

The V gene is TRBV5-1, the J gene TRBJ2-7; D perhaps matches TRBD1 (5 bases). CDR3 length: 16 residues. The germline V and J ends were trimmed by 2 bases and 6 bases, with 21 bases remaining between them. The germline V gene has CDR1 SGHRS and CDR2 YFSETQ. The chain's CDR3 is CASSLSGFSAWREQYF. CDR3 in DNA: TGCGCCAGCAGCTTATCAGGGTTTAGTGCTTGGCGCGAGCAGTACTTC.

This chain connects TRBV7-2 to TRBJ1-5; D is perhaps TRBD1 (6 bases). Germline V gene data show CDR1 as SGHTA and CDR2 as FQGNSA. V lost 7 bases, J lost 8 bases, and 12 bases lay in between. This CDR3 is built from 12 residues. The CDR3: CASTLGAKPQHF. CDR3 coding DNA: TGTGCCAGCACCTTGGGGGCAAAGCCCCAGCATTTT.